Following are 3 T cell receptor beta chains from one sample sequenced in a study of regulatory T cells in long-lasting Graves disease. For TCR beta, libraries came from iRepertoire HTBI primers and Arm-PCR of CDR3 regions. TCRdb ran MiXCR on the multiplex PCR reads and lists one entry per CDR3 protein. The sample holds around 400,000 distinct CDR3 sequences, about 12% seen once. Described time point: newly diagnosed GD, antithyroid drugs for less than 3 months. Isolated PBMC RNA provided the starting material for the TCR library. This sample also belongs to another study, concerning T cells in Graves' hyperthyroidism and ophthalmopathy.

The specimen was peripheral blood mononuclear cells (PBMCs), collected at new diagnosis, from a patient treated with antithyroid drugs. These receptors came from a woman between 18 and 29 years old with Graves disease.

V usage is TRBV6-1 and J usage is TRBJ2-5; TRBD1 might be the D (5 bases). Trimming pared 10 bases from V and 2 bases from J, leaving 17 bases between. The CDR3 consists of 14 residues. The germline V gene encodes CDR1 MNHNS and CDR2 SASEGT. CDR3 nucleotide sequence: TGTGCCACCAAGACGGCTCAGGGTCAAGAGACCCAGTACTTC. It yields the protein CATKTAQGQETQYF.

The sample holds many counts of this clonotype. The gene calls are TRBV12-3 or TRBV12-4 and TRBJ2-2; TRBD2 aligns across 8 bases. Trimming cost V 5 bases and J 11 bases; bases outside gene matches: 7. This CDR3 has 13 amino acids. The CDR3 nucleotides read TGTGCCAGCAGTGAAATGGGGACTAGTGAGCTGTTTTTT. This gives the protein CASSEMGTSELFF.

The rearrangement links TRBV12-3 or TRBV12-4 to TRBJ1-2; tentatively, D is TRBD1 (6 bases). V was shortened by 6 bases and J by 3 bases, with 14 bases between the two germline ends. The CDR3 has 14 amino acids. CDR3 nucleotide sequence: TGTGCCAGCAGCTTCGCGCCAGGGGACTATGGCTACACCTTC. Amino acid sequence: CASSFAPGDYGYTF.